Listed below are T cell receptor beta chains from one sample, sequenced in a study of blood T cell repertoires in COVID-19. Only in-frame clones appear in the TCRdb table, and some are missing; sequencing was by immunoSEQ multiplex PCR. The table lists under 400,000 clones, around 89% of them singletons. The sequencing input was peripheral blood. The source is a man aged 18 to 29 with active or convalescent COVID-19. The CDR3 runs from the conserved cysteine through the conserved F or W. The D gene is left open where the match is weak. Clone size is shown for a subset of rows, as once, few, many or a class of expanded clone.

J gene	D gene	V gene	clone size	CDR3 DNA	CDR3 protein
TRBJ2-7	TRBD1	TRBV19	-	TGTGCCAGTAGTATCGCGACAGGGTCCTACGAGCAGTACTTC	CASSIATGSYEQYF
TRBJ1-2	-	TRBV18	-	TGTGCCAGCTCACCCTCGGACAGTAACTATGGCTACACCTTC	CASSPSDSNYGYTF
TRBJ1-4	TRBD1	TRBV2	-	TGTGCCAGCAGTTCTCAACAGGGGTTTGGAGAAAAACTGTTTTTT	CASSSQQGFGEKLFF
TRBJ1-4	TRBD1	TRBV7-9	-	TGTGCCAGCAGCTACCCGGACAGGGATGAAAAACTGTTTTTT	CASSYPDRDEKLFF
TRBJ1-4	-	TRBV7-2	-	TGTGCCAGCAGCCTGACAGGAAATAATGAAAAACTGTTTTTT	CASSLTGNNEKLFF
TRBJ2-1	TRBD2	TRBV7-9	-	TGTGCCAGCAGCCCAACTAGCGGGGGGGCGTATGAGCAGTTCTTC	CASSPTSGGAYEQFF
TRBJ2-2	-	TRBV5-1	-	TGCGCCAGCAGCTTGGCTTTGGCAGGGGCGAACACCGGGGAGCTGTTTTTT	CASSLALAGANTGELFF
TRBJ2-5	TRBD1	TRBV6-1	-	TGTGCCAGCAGTAAAGACAGGGTCGGCTCCCAAGAGACCCAGTACTTC	CASSKDRVGSQETQYF
TRBJ1-6	TRBD1	TRBV27	-	TGTGCCAGCACCCGCCGACAGGGGGTGAATTCACCCCTCCACTTT	CASTRRQGVNSPLHF
TRBJ1-2	TRBD1	TRBV19	-	TGTGCCAGTAGTAGAGGGACAGACTACTATGGCTACACCTTC	CASSRGTDYYGYTF
TRBJ1-2	-	TRBV7-2	-	TGTGCCAGCAGCCCAAGGGACTCAAGGGCCGGCTACACCTTC	CASSPRDSRAGYTF
TRBJ2-6	TRBD1	TRBV28	-	TGTGCCAGCAGTAGGGGACAGCGTTTCTCTGGGGCCAACGTCCTGACTTTC	CASSRGQRFSGANVLTF
TRBJ2-3	-	TRBV29-1	-	TGCAGCGTTGAATCCCCCCATAGCACAGATACGCAGTATTTT	CSVESPHSTDTQYF
TRBJ2-7	TRBD2	TRBV27	-	TGTGCCAGCAAAACTGGATTCGGAGCGGGGGCCTCCTACGAGCAGTACTTC	CASKTGFGAGASYEQYF
TRBJ2-7	-	TRBV6-2/TRBV6-3	-	TGTGCCAGCAGTTTTTCTAGTGTCGAGCAGTACTTC	CASSFSSVEQYF
TRBJ1-1	-	TRBV2	few	TGTGCCAGCAGTCCAGAAGCTTTCTTT	CASSPEAFF
TRBJ2-1	TRBD2	TRBV5-6	-	TGTGCCAGCAGCTCTCGTCTAGCGGGACCTTTCTACAATGAGCAGTTCTTC	CASSSRLAGPFYNEQFF
TRBJ1-5	TRBD1	TRBV9	-	TGTGCCAGCAGCGTAGGGGACAGGGAAACTCAGCCCCAGCATTTT	CASSVGDRETQPQHF
TRBJ1-1	TRBD1	TRBV6-4	-	TGTGCCAGCAGTAACAGGGGGACTGAAGCTTTCTTT	CASSNRGTEAFF
TRBJ2-3	-	TRBV5-1	-	TGCGCCAGCAGCGCCGGCCGAGGAAAGGATACGCAGTATTTT	CASSAGRGKDTQYF
TRBJ2-7	TRBD2	TRBV3-1/TRBV3-2	-	TGTGCCAGCAGCCGAGACCCGGGACTAGCCTACGAGCAGTACTTC	CASSRDPGLAYEQYF
TRBJ2-1	TRBD2	TRBV11-2	-	TGTGCCAGCAGCTTAGATCTAAGGACTAGCGTCCCTCGAGAGCAGTTCTTC	CASSLDLRTSVPREQFF
TRBJ1-6	TRBD1	TRBV27	-	TGTGCCAGCAGCAAGGGACAGACATATAATTCACCCCTCCACTTT	CASSKGQTYNSPLHF
TRBJ1-4	TRBD1	TRBV7-2	-	TGTGCCAGCAGCCGGACAGGGGTGTCATCTAATGAAAAACTGTTTTTT	CASSRTGVSSNEKLFF
TRBJ1-1	TRBD1	TRBV28	-	TGTGCCAGCAGTTTTGAGGGACAGGGGGCCCGACGAACTGAAGCTTTCTTT	CASSFEGQGARRTEAFF
TRBJ2-2	TRBD1	TRBV19	-	TGTGCCAGTAGTATTAGGGACAGGGCGGCCGGGGAGCTGTTTTTT	CASSIRDRAAGELFF
TRBJ1-1	-	TRBV4-2	-	TGTGCCAGCAGCCAAGCCCCCAGGGGTACCTTGGGCACTGAAGCTTTCTTT	CASSQAPRGTLGTEAFF
TRBJ2-5	-	TRBV19	-	TGTGCCAGTAGGGGCAACGGTGGAGAGACCCAGTACTTC	CASRGNGGETQYF
TRBJ2-1	-	TRBV7-9	-	TGTGCCAGCAGCTTAGGTCTCCGACAGGTCTACAATGAGCAGTTCTTC	CASSLGLRQVYNEQFF
TRBJ2-1	TRBD2	TRBV27	-	TGTGCCAGCAGTTTAACTAGCGGGGGAGAGCAGTTCTTC	CASSLTSGGEQFF
TRBJ2-2	TRBD1	TRBV6-5	large	TGTGCCAGCAGTTACGGGACAGGGGACACCGGGGAGCTGTTTTTT	CASSYGTGDTGELFF
TRBJ2-3	-	TRBV4-1	-	TGCGCCAGCAGCCAAGTGGCTAGCACAGATACGCAGTATTTT	CASSQVASTDTQYF